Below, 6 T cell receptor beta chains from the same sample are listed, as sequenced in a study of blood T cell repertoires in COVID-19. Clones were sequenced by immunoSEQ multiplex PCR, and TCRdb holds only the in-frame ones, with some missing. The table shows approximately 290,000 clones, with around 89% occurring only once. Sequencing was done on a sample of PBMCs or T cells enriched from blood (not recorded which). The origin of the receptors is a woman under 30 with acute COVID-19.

The CDR3 bases are TGTGCCAGCAGGGGGGGGATCTCTGGGGCCAACGTCCTGACTTTC. Translated, it gives CASRGGISGANVLTF. The chain combines TRBV2 with TRBJ2-6; TRBD2 agrees at 7 bases. Germline V gene data show CDR1 as SNHLY and CDR2 as FYNNEI. V lost 6 bases to trimming and J lost 0 bases; unmatched junction nucleotides: 2. The CDR3 has 15 residues.

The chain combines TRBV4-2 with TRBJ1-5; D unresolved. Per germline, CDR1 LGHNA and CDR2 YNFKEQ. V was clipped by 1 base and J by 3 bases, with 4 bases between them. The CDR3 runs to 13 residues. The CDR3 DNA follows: TGTGCCAGCAGCCAAGCTCCCAATCAGCCCCAGCATTTT. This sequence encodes CASSQAPNQPQHF.

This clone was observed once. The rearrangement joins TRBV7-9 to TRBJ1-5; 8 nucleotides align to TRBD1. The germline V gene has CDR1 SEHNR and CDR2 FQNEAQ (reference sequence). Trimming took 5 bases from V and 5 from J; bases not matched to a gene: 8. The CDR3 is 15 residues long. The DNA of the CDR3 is TGTGCCAGCAGCACCGGGGACAGGCCCGATCAGCCCCAGCATTTT. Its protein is CASSTGDRPDQPQHF.

The CDR3 protein is CASSIGDFPYEQYF. The DNA for the CDR3 is TGTGCCAGTAGTATTGGGGACTTCCCATACGAGCAGTACTTC. This sequence joins TRBV19 and TRBJ2-7, with D possibly TRBD2 on 6 matching bases. The CDR3 is 14 amino acids. Trimming pared 3 bases from V and 4 bases from J, leaving 13 bases between. Germline CDR1 is LNHDA and CDR2 is SQIVND (reference sequence).

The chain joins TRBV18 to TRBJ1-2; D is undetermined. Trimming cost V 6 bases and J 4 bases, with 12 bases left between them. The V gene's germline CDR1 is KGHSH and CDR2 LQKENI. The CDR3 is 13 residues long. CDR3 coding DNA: TGTGCCAGCTCTCAACAGCCACGCTATGGCTACACCTTC. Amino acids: CASSQQPRYGYTF.

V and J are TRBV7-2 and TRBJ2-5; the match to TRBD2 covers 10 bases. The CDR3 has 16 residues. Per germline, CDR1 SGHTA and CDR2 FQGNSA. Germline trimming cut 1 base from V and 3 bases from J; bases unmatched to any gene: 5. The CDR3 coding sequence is TGTGCCAGCAGCTTAGGGGTAGCGGGAGGAGAAGAGACCCAGTACTTC. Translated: CASSLGVAGGEETQYF.